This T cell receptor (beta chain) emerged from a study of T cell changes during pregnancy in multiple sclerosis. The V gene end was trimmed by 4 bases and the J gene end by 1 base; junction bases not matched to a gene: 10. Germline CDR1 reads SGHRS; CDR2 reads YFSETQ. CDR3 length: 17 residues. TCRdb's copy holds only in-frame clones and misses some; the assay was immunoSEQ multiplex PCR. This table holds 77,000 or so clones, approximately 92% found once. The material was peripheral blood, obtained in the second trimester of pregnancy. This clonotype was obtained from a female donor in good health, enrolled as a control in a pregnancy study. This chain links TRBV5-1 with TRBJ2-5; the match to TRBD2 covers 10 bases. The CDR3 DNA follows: TGCGCCAGCAGCCGAGATGGGGTAGCGGGGGGCCAAGAGACCCAGTACTTC. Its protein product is CASSRDGVAGGQETQYF. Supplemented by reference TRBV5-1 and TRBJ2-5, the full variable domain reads KAGVTQTPRYLIKTRGQQVTLSCSPISGHRSVSWYQQTPGQGLQFLFEYFSETQRNKGNFPGRFSGRQFSNSRSEMNVSTLELGDSALYLCASSRDGVAGGQETQYFGPGTRLLVL.